This TCR beta chain is drawn from a study of cytomegalovirus exposure and HLA in healthy donors. The PCR was carried out with 60 Vbeta primers and 13 Jbeta primers. Sequencing was performed with immunoSEQ multiplex PCR; in TCRdb, only in-frame clones are kept and a portion is missing. The sample has under 150,000 clones, roughly 78% seen once; the top ten hold 5.5% to 8%. This CDR3 is 16 amino acids long. Germline V gene lookup returns CDR1 MGHDK and CDR2 SYGVNS. On this clone: The antigen remains undetermined.

The study's findings and limits: The authors later linked a missense DCLRE1C variant to TCR beta V- and J-gene trimming.

The sequence came from a woman aged 40 to 50 in good health and CMV-seronegative. The sequenced sample was PBMCs. The chain joins TRBV25-1 to TRBJ2-5; D not resolved. Gene TRBJ2-7 matches the end of the DNA better, so the J call may be wrong. The CDR3 DNA is TGTGCCAGCAGTGGTTTCTTGTTTGAGGACTCCTACGAGCAGTACTTC. Translated: CASSGFLFEDSYEQYF.